These 18 T cell receptor beta chains originate from one sample sequenced in a study of T cell clusters in autoimmune cytopenias. Each sample's input was about 270 ng genomic DNA, roughly 38,000 genome equivalents. One tube held mixed TRB-A and TRB-B primer pools for touch-down PCR. TCRdb re-called the multiplex PCR reads and gives one entry per CDR3 protein, without DNA. The sample table includes 7,000 or so distinct CDR3 sequences. The sample was also linked to a second study, of T cell repertoires in aging, cancer and after chemotherapy.

Sequencing was carried out using peripheral blood. The receptor set was obtained from a human donor in good health.

The rearrangement links TRBV4-2 to TRBJ2-3; absent DNA, TCRdb's TRBD1 call cannot be checked. Germline V lookup: CDR1 LGHNA, CDR2 YNFKEQ. This CDR3 has 15 amino acids. The CDR3 loop reads CASSQSRGRTDTQYF.

The chain is built from TRBV19 and TRBJ2-3; the D gene TCRdb calls, TRBD2, cannot be checked with no DNA. Germline lookup yields CDR1 LNHDA and CDR2 SQIVND (reference sequence). The CDR3 loop spans 18 amino acids. The CDR3 loop reads CASSHNILAVRGTDTQYF.

The chain recombines TRBV20-1 with TRBJ2-1. Germline loops: CDR1 DFQATT, CDR2 SNEGSKA (reference sequence). The CDR3 is made up of 12 amino acids. The chain's CDR3 is CSASLGVNEQFF.

V is TRBV27 and J is TRBJ1-1; TCRdb designates TRBD1, a call that cannot be tested without DNA. The CDR3 runs 14 residues. The germline V gene encodes CDR1 MNHEY and CDR2 SMNVEV (reference sequence). The chain's CDR3 is CASSSRQANTEAFF.

The rearrangement joins TRBV19 to TRBJ2-2. From germline, CDR1 is LNHDA and CDR2 SQIVND (reference sequence). The CDR3 runs 15 residues. Here the CDR3 reads CASATGVLNTGELFF.

J is TRBJ2-7 and V is TRBV19; TCRdb gives TRBD2 as the D gene, but with no DNA this cannot be confirmed. The CDR3 is 18 amino acids. CDR1 and CDR2 from the germline V gene are LNHDA and SQIVND (reference sequence). This CDR3 reads CASSYSGGSALLTYEQYF.

The chain couples TRBV5-6 to TRBJ1-2. The CDR3 runs to 13 residues. Germline lookup yields CDR1 SGHDT and CDR2 YYEEEE. This CDR3 reads CASSLVRTGGYTF.

The rearrangement joins TRBV6-4 to TRBJ1-1; absent DNA, TCRdb's TRBD1 call cannot be checked. CDR3 length equals 15 residues. Germline V gene lookup returns CDR1 MRHNA and CDR2 SNTAGT. CDR3 amino acids: CASSDGGLGDTEAFF.

The CDR3 protein is CASRAGLGSFEQYF. J is TRBJ2-7 and V is TRBV5-6; as DNA is missing, the TRBD2 call by TCRdb cannot be tested. The germline V gene encodes CDR1 SGHDT and CDR2 YYEEEE. This CDR3 spans 14 amino acids.

This clonotype is classed as medium-sized (0.01 to 0.1%) by frequency. The chain has TRBV27 and TRBJ2-3. From germline, CDR1 is MNHEY and CDR2 SMNVEV (reference sequence). The CDR3 has 16 residues. CDR3 sequence reads: CASSQSTFSSADTQYF.

The rearrangement joins TRBV7-9 to TRBJ2-2; as DNA is missing, the TRBD2 call by TCRdb cannot be tested. CDR1 and CDR2 (germline): SEHNR, FQNEAQ (reference sequence). This CDR3 contains 14 residues. CDR3: CASSDEGLGGELFF. The full variable domain, rest sourced from reference TRBV7-9 and TRBJ2-2, is DTGVSQNPRHKITKRGQNVTFRCDPISEHNRLYWYRQTLGQGPEFLTYFQNEAQLEKSRLLSDRFSAERPKGSFSTLEIQRTEQGDSAMYLCASSDEGLGGELFFGEGSRLTVL.

This clonotype is identified as medium-sized (0.01 to 0.1%) from frequency. The chain is built from TRBV15 and TRBJ2-5; the TCRdb D gene call, TRBD2, has no DNA to confirm it. CDR3 length: 14 residues. Per germline, CDR1 LNHNV and CDR2 YYDKDF (reference sequence). This CDR3 reads CATSKGLAEETQYF.

This clonotype ranks as medium-sized in terms of frequency. The chain is built from TRBV5-5 and TRBJ1-3. CDR3 length: 16 amino acids. CDR1 is SGHKS and CDR2 is YYEKEE in the germline V gene (reference sequence). This CDR3 reads CASSLPGQVEGNTIYF. Together with reference TRBV5-5 and TRBJ1-3, the CDR3 gives the full variable domain: DAGVTQSPTHLIKTRGQQVTLRCSPISGHKSVSWYQQVLGQGPQFIFQYYEKEERGRGNFPDRFSARQFPNYSSELNVNALLLGDSALYLCASSLPGQVEGNTIYFGEGSWLTVV.

This rearrangement joins TRBV6-5 to TRBJ2-1; the TRBD2 assignment by TCRdb is unverifiable without DNA. This CDR3 spans 15 amino acids. Germline assignment: CDR1 MNHEY and CDR2 SVGAGI. The CDR3 loop is CASSSAGLGSNEQFF.

In terms of frequency, this clonotype is medium-sized. This chain links TRBV19 with TRBJ2-1. Germline V gene lookup returns CDR1 LNHDA and CDR2 SQIVND (reference sequence). The CDR3 is made up of 13 amino acids. The CDR3 is CASSIQSYNEQFF. Based on the CDR3 plus reference TRBV19 and TRBJ2-1, the full variable domain is DGGITQSPKYLFRKEGQNVTLSCEQNLNHDAMYWYRQDPGQGLRLIYYSQIVNDFQKGDIAEGYSVSREKKESFPLTVTSAQKNPTAFYLCASSIQSYNEQFFGPGTRLTVL.

The chain employs TRBV19 and TRBJ2-7; TCRdb selects TRBD1, and the lack of DNA leaves this call unchecked. The CDR3 loop spans 15 amino acids. The germline V gene encodes CDR1 LNHDA and CDR2 SQIVND (reference sequence). The CDR3 loop reads CASSILAGQGVEQYF.

This chain links TRBV30 with TRBJ2-3; checking the TCRdb D call of TRBD2 is not possible without DNA. Germline loops: CDR1 GTSNPN, CDR2 SVGIG (reference sequence). The CDR3 has 14 amino acids. The CDR3 sequence is CAWSEGLAGDTQYF.

Considering frequency, this clonotype is medium-sized. This chain connects TRBV6-5 to TRBJ2-5; there is no DNA to check the TCRdb D call of TRBD2. The CDR3 runs to 13 residues. Germline V gene lookup returns CDR1 MNHEY and CDR2 SVGAGI. CDR3: CASRSGGEETQYF.